A selection of T cell receptor beta chains follows, all from one sample in a study of shared clonotypes between healthy human individuals. Assay used: immunoSEQ multiplex PCR; TCRdb lists only in-frame clones, some missing. The data show about 770,000 clones, just under 75% seen once. Specimen: memory CD4+ T cells sorted from blood. These receptors all stem from a woman aged 30 to 39 in good health. CDR3s include the opening cysteine and the closing phenylalanine or tryptophan. D genes are given only for firm matches. Some rows have no size entry. The others give once, few or many, or a class for an expanded clone.

V gene	clone size	J gene	D gene	CDR3 DNA	CDR3 protein
TRBV29-1	.	TRBJ2-1	TRBD2	TGCAGCATGACTAGCGGGAGGTCGGGAGAGCAGTTCTTC	CSMTSGRSGEQFF
TRBV6-7	.	TRBJ2-5	TRBD2	TGTGCCAGCAGGGGACTAGCGCATCAAGAGACCCAGTACTTC	CASRGLAHQETQYF
TRBV9	.	TRBJ2-1	TRBD2	TGTGCCAGCAGCCCCTCCGGGACTAGCGGCAATGAGCAGTTCTTC	CASSPSGTSGNEQFF
TRBV7-9	.	TRBJ2-2	.	TGTGCCAGCAGCTCCGGGACTGGAAACACCGGGGAGCTGTTTTTT	CASSSGTGNTGELFF
TRBV2	few	TRBJ1-4	TRBD1	TGTGCCAGCAGTGCCGGGACAGGGGGCCGTAATGAAAAACTGTTTTTT	CASSAGTGGRNEKLFF
TRBV7-9	.	TRBJ2-1	TRBD2	TGTGCCAGCAGCTTAGGACTAGCGGGAGAAAAGTTCTTC	CASSLGLAGEKFF
TRBV2	.	TRBJ2-3	TRBD2	TGTGCCAGCAGTGTCCCGGGGGGTAGCGGGAGTGTGGCTCACACAGATACGCAGTATTTT	CASSVPGGSGSVAHTDTQYF
TRBV21-1	.	TRBJ2-2	.	TGTGCCAGCAGTTTCGGGACAGCTCCCATGGGAACCGGGGAGCTGTTTTTT	CASSFGTAPMGTGELFF
TRBV5-1	.	TRBJ1-3	TRBD1	TGCGCCAGCAGCTTGGACTCGGGACAGGGAAACACCATATATTTT	CASSLDSGQGNTIYF
TRBV28	once	TRBJ2-2	.	TGTGCCAGCAGTTCCGGAAGCACCGGGGAGCTGTTTTTT	CASSSGSTGELFF
TRBV6-1	.	TRBJ2-7	.	TGTGCCAGCAGTGACAGGGGAGGCTACGAGCAGTACTTC	CASSDRGGYEQYF
TRBV5-6	.	TRBJ2-6	.	TGTGCCAGCAGCTTTAGGCGCTCTGGGGCCAACGTCCTGACTTTC	CASSFRRSGANVLTF
TRBV5-5	.	TRBJ2-2	TRBD1	TGTGCCAGCAGGCAAGGACAGGGGACCGGGGAGCTGTTTTTT	CASRQGQGTGELFF
TRBV6-5	.	TRBJ2-1	TRBD1	TGTGCCAGCACCCGGACAGGGACGTCCTACAATGAGCAGTTCTTC	CASTRTGTSYNEQFF
TRBV5-4	.	TRBJ2-7	TRBD2	TGTGCCAGCAGCTTCCTACTAGCGGGACCCTACGAGCAGTACTTC	CASSFLLAGPYEQYF
TRBV19	once	TRBJ1-1	TRBD1	TGTGCCAGTAGTAAGGACAGGGGTTCCACTGAAGCTTTCTTT	CASSKDRGSTEAFF
TRBV7-8	.	TRBJ1-1	.	TGTGCCAGCAGCTTAGCGCGTCTGGGGATAAGCACTGAAGCTTTCTTT	CASSLARLGISTEAFF
TRBV6-1	few	TRBJ2-7	.	TGTGCCAGCAGTCCCACGGGAACCTACGAGCAGTACTTC	CASSPTGTYEQYF
TRBV28	few	TRBJ1-2	.	TGTGCCAGCAGTTCTAACTATGGCTACACCTTC	CASSSNYGYTF
TRBV7-9	.	TRBJ2-7	TRBD2	TGTGCCAGCAGCTTAGTAGCGGGATTGGACGAGCAGTACTTC	CASSLVAGLDEQYF
TRBV6-1	.	TRBJ2-3	.	TGTGCCATCGGACCAGACAGGAGCACAGATACGCAGTATTTT	CAIGPDRSTDTQYF
TRBV27	.	TRBJ1-5	.	TGTGCCAGCAGTTTAAGATCTAGCAATCAGCCCCAGCATTTT	CASSLRSSNQPQHF